These 22 T cell receptor beta chains originate from one sample sequenced in a study of T cells in localized non-small cell lung cancer. The method was immunoSEQ multiplex PCR; TCRdb's version includes in-frame clones alone and lacks a portion of them. The sample yields under 2,000 clones, approximately 22% seen once. Sample: normal lung tissue next to the tumor, taken before any cancer treatment. These receptors all come from a man aged 18 to 50 with stage I lung adenocarcinoma.

This clone is large in the sample. The chain couples TRBV6-8 to TRBJ1-4; possibly TRBD1 for D (5 bases). This CDR3 spans 13 amino acids. The V gene's germline CDR1 is MNHGY and CDR2 SAAAGT. V was trimmed by 6 bases and J by 7 bases, leaving 12 bases between them. DNA of the CDR3: TGTGCCAGCAGGCGGGGGGTTGGTGAAAAACTGTTTTTT. It encodes CASRRGVGEKLFF.

The chain combines TRBV18 with TRBJ1-1, with 7 bases that match TRBD1. The CDR3 loop spans 16 amino acids. V lost 5 bases and J lost 2; bases outside the gene matches: 11. Germline CDR1 is KGHSH and CDR2 is LQKENI. CDR3 coding DNA: TGTGCCAGCTCAGATCCTGAACAGGGGCCCAACACTGAAGCTTTCTTT. Amino acids: CASSDPEQGPNTEAFF.

This clone has only a few counts. The genes are TRBV11-3 and TRBJ1-6, with 9 bases that match TRBD1. Trimming took 5 bases from V and 8 from J; bases not matched to a gene: 10. CDR3 length equals 16 residues. Germline values: CDR1 SGHNT, CDR2 YENEEA. The CDR3 here is CASSIRPGQGDSPLHF. The DNA for the CDR3 is TGTGCCAGCAGCATCAGACCGGGACAGGGCGATTCACCCCTCCACTTT.

This clone qualifies as large. The chain recombines TRBV30 with TRBJ1-1; D gene ambiguous. The CDR3 loop spans 13 amino acids. CDR1 is GTSNPN, CDR2 SVGIG, per germline (reference sequence). V gave up 8 bases and J gave up 4 bases, with 17 bases separating them. CDR3 DNA: TGTGCCAGACGGACCGCCCCCGGCACTGAAGCTTTCTTT. Its protein product is CARRTAPGTEAFF.

The V gene is TRBV11-3, the J gene TRBJ1-6, with a tentative D call TRBD1 (6 bases). This CDR3 comprises 18 residues. Germline V CDR1 and CDR2: SGHNT, YENEEA. V gave up 1 base and J gave up 4 bases, with 17 bases separating them. CDR3 DNA: TGTGCCAGCAGCTTAGGAACGACAGGAACCCTTTATAATTCACCCCTCCACTTT. Its protein product is CASSLGTTGTLYNSPLHF. The whole variable domain, remainder taken from reference TRBV11-3 and TRBJ1-6, is EAGVVQSPRYKIIEKKQPVAFWCNPISGHNTLYWYLQNLGQGPELLIRYENEEAVDDSQLPKDRFSAERLKGVDSTLKIQPAELGDSAVYLCASSLGTTGTLYNSPLHFGNGTRLTVT.

This clone showed up just a few times. The rearrangement uses TRBV6-8 and TRBJ1-4; 9 bases map to TRBD1. Germline CDR1 and CDR2: MNHGY and SAAAGT. This CDR3 contains 14 residues. V was clipped by 6 bases and J by 9 bases; unmatched bases: 8. In nucleotides, the CDR3 is TGTGCCAGCAGGCCCCGGGACAGGGTAAAAAAACTGTTTTTT. Its protein product is CASRPRDRVKKLFF.

The V gene is TRBV11-3, the J gene TRBJ1-4, with 8 positions matching TRBD1. Losses at the gene ends were 4 bases for V and 0 bases for J; bases not matched to a gene: 4. CDR3 size: 16 residues. Germline CDR1 SGHNT, CDR2 YENEEA. CDR3 nucleotides: TGTGCCAGCAGCTCCCAGGGGGCGGCAACTAATGAAAAACTGTTTTTT. Amino acid sequence: CASSSQGAATNEKLFF.

This clone has a handful of counts. The chain combines TRBV9 with TRBJ1-2, with a weak D call TRBD1 (6 bases). The germline CDR1 and CDR2 sequences are SGDLS and YYNGEE. Between the trimmed V and J ends, which lost 4 bases and 0 bases, there was a span of 13 bases. The CDR3 spans 15 residues. The CDR3 region is CASSPRDTPNYGYTF. DNA of the CDR3: TGTGCCAGCAGCCCTCGGGACACCCCTAACTATGGCTACACCTTC.

The gene calls are TRBV19 and TRBJ1-1; D is possibly TRBD1 (5 bases). The CDR3 consists of 17 residues. V was clipped by 8 bases and J by 0 bases, with 22 bases between them. Germline loops: CDR1 LNHDA, CDR2 SQIVND (reference sequence). CDR3 region: CASVKVGAQLMNTEAFF. For the CDR3, the DNA is TGTGCCAGTGTTAAAGTCGGGGCCCAATTGATGAACACTGAAGCTTTCTTT.

This clone was detected a few times. This chain connects TRBV11-1 to TRBJ2-7; D possibly corresponds to TRBD2 (5 bases). Trimming left V 4 bases short and J 3 bases short, with 28 bases between. CDR3 length: 19 residues. Looked up from germline, CDR1 is SGHAT and CDR2 is FQDESV (reference sequence). In DNA, the CDR3 is TGTGCCAGCAGCTATGACCTCTCGGACCATGTAACCGGAGGCTACGAGCAGTACTTC. Encoded protein: CASSYDLSDHVTGGYEQYF.

V usage is TRBV29-1 and J usage is TRBJ1-4, with 12 positions matching TRBD1. CDR1 and CDR2 (germline): SQVTM, ANQGSEA. The CDR3 covers 16 residues. The junction had 8 bases not matched to a gene; V was cut back by 6 bases and J by 3 bases. The CDR3 here is CSVKGQGAPPNEKLFF. CDR3 nucleotides: TGCAGCGTCAAGGGACAGGGGGCCCCTCCTAATGAAAAACTGTTTTTT.

The J gene is TRBJ1-5, the V gene TRBV28; 9 nucleotides agree with TRBD1. From germline, CDR1 is MDHEN and CDR2 SYDVKM. Trimming at V came to 5 bases and at J to 1 base, leaving 9 bases not matched to a gene. The CDR3 consists of 17 residues. The CDR3 coding sequence is TGTGCCAGCAGTCCGGGACAGGGTATGAGGAGCAATCAGCCCCAGCATTTT. Amino acids: CASSPGQGMRSNQPQHF.

By sample fraction, this clone is large. CDR3 in DNA: TGTGCCAGCAGCTCAAGACAGGGTCTGCACAATGAGCAGTTCTTC. This gives the protein CASSSRQGLHNEQFF. The chain uses TRBV11-3 and TRBJ2-1; 7 positions agree with TRBD1. The V and J ends lost 4 bases and 5 bases, in that order; junction bases with no gene match: 8. The CDR3 length is 15 residues. CDR1 and CDR2 from the germline V gene are SGHNT and YENEEA.

This clone has only a few counts. The chain carries TRBV7-2 and TRBJ1-3; TRBD1 aligns across 8 bases. Germline V gene lookup returns CDR1 SGHTA and CDR2 FQGNSA. This CDR3 contains 16 residues. The trim removed 4 bases at V and 0 bases at J, leaving 5 bases unmatched. The CDR3 DNA is TGTGCCAGCAGCTCACAGGGGGATTTCTCTGGAAACACCATATATTTT. Translated, it gives CASSSQGDFSGNTIYF. Full variable domain (rest looked up from reference TRBV7-2 and TRBJ1-3): GAGVSQSPSNKVTEKGKDVELRCDPISGHTALYWYRQSLGQGLEFLIYFQGNSAPDKSGLPSDRFSAERTGGSVSTLTIQRTQQEDSAVYLCASSSQGDFSGNTIYFGEGSWLTVV.

This clone rates as large. This sequence joins TRBV9 and TRBJ2-7, with 8 bases aligning to TRBD1. The V and J ends lost 8 bases and 1 base, in that order; junction bases with no gene match: 5. In germline, CDR1 is SGDLS, CDR2 YYNGEE. The CDR3 has 13 amino acids. CDR3 sequence: CASGQGRSYEQYF. The CDR3 DNA sequence: TGTGCCAGTGGACAGGGTAGGTCCTACGAGCAGTACTTC.

As DNA, the CDR3 is TGTGCCAGTAGTACCCGGACAGGTTTCGACTATGGCTACACCTTC. The encoded protein is CASSTRTGFDYGYTF. The V and J genes are TRBV19 and TRBJ1-2; 7 nucleotides match TRBD1. This CDR3 region has 15 residues. In germline, CDR1 is LNHDA, CDR2 SQIVND (reference sequence). V dropped 4 bases and J dropped 3; count of bases not matched to a gene: 8.

This chain connects TRBV9 to TRBJ1-5; no firm D call. Germline V lookup: CDR1 SGDLS, CDR2 YYNGEE. The CDR3 consists of 14 residues. Trimming left V 5 bases short and J 0 bases short, with 9 bases between. CDR3 region: CASRLTYSNQPQHF. The CDR3 DNA reads as TGTGCCAGCAGACTGACTTATAGCAATCAGCCCCAGCATTTT.

This clone came up a few times. This chain uses TRBV4-1 with TRBJ2-1; the match to TRBD2 covers 14 bases. J gave up 7 bases and V 1 base, and 6 bases lay outside the gene matches. CDR3 length: 17 amino acids. Germline V gene data show CDR1 as MGHRA and CDR2 as YSYEKL. The CDR3 protein is CASSQGGLAGGGNEQFF. The CDR3 DNA reads as TGCGCCAGCAGCCAAGGTGGACTAGCGGGGGGTGGTAATGAGCAGTTCTTC.

The rearrangement uses TRBV11-3 and TRBJ2-1; 7 nucleotides match TRBD1. Germline V gene sequence: CDR1 SGHNT, CDR2 YENEEA. This CDR3 has 16 residues. Germline trimming cut 1 base from V and 7 bases from J; bases unmatched to any gene: 10. The CDR3 region is CASSLVGGGLINEQFF. Written as DNA, the CDR3 is TGTGCCAGCAGCTTAGTAGGGGGCGGTCTTATTAATGAGCAGTTCTTC.

By share, this clone ranks as medium-sized. This rearrangement joins TRBV6-8 to TRBJ2-7, with 9 bases aligning to TRBD2. Germline V gives CDR1 MNHGY, CDR2 SAAAGT. The CDR3 is 15 amino acids. J gave up 3 bases and V 5 bases, and 8 bases lay outside the gene matches. The CDR3 sequence is CASSGTGTSIYEQYF. The DNA of the CDR3 is TGTGCCAGCAGTGGAACCGGGACTAGCATCTACGAGCAGTACTTC.

The chain carries TRBV6-8 and TRBJ2-5; D gene unclear. Per germline, CDR1 MNHGY and CDR2 SAAAGT. The CDR3 is 12 residues long. Deletions cut 2 bases from V and 5 bases from J, with 6 bases between. Here the CDR3 DNA reads TGTGCCAGCAGTTACAACGAGGAGACCCAGTACTTC. It codes for CASSYNEETQYF.

Judged by abundance, this clone is medium-sized (0.01 to 0.1%). The chain combines TRBV11-3 with TRBJ1-4; TRBD1 agrees at 7 bases. From germline, CDR1 is SGHNT and CDR2 YENEEA. This CDR3 comprises 14 residues. Trimming at V came to 7 bases and at J to 10 bases, leaving 12 bases not matched to a gene. The CDR3 DNA is TGTGCCAGCACAGACGGGGACAGCAGGGGAAAACTGTTTTTT. This gives the protein CASTDGDSRGKLFF.